Below, 30 T cell receptor beta chains from the same sample are listed, as sequenced in a study of shared clonotypes between healthy human individuals. Generated by immunoSEQ multiplex PCR, the TCRdb table keeps only in-frame clones and is missing some. The data show 2 million to 2.5 million clones, over 90% seen once. Sequencing input: naive CD4+ T cells from PBMCs. The subset was: CD45RA+ positively selected. Receptor source: a man between 18 and 29 years old in good health. Some clones in this sample may be carry-over from other donors' samples.

The J gene is TRBJ2-6, the V gene TRBV18; perhaps TRBD1 as D (6 bases). This CDR3 has 16 residues. The V end lost 5 bases, the J end lost 3 bases, and 14 bases lay between the germline ends. Germline V gives CDR1 KGHSH, CDR2 LQKENI. The CDR3 protein is CASSRTGSLGANVLTF. The CDR3 nucleotides read TGTGCCAGCTCAAGAACAGGGTCGCTTGGGGCCAACGTCCTGACTTTC.

This sequence joins TRBV7-9 and TRBJ2-1; D possibly corresponds to TRBD2 (5 bases). The CDR3 contains 15 residues. Germline lookup yields CDR1 SEHNR and CDR2 FQNEAQ (reference sequence). Trimming left V 2 bases short and J 4 bases short, with 12 bases between. The CDR3 sequence: CASSLWGVFYNEQFF. For the CDR3, the DNA is TGTGCCAGCAGCTTATGGGGAGTTTTTTACAATGAGCAGTTCTTC.

This clone was counted a few times. The V gene is TRBV5-8, the J gene TRBJ2-7, with no clear D. The CDR3 is 14 residues long. The germline V and J ends were trimmed by 1 base and 5 bases, with 13 bases remaining between them. Germline V gene sequence: CDR1 SGHTS, CDR2 YDEGEE. The CDR3 sequence: CASSLLTSSDEQYF. The DNA for the CDR3 is TGTGCCAGCAGCTTGTTGACGAGTTCGGACGAGCAGTACTTC. The whole variable domain, remainder taken from reference TRBV5-8 and TRBJ2-7, is EAGVTQSPTHLIKTRGQQATLRCSPISGHTSVYWYQQALGLGLQFLLWYDEGEERNRGNFPPRFSGRQFPNYSSELNVNALELEDSALYLCASSLLTSSDEQYFGPGTRLTVT.

The chain is built from TRBV28 and TRBJ2-5; D is tentatively TRBD1 or TRBD2 (5 bases each). The CDR3 length is 13 residues. CDR1 and CDR2 (germline): MDHEN, SYDVKM. With 5 bases removed from V and 5 bases from J, the gap between germline ends came to 12 bases. CDR3 bases: TGTGCCAGCAGTCCAGGGACCGTCGAGACCCAGTACTTC. It encodes CASSPGTVETQYF. The variable domain in full, completed from reference TRBV28 and TRBJ2-5, reads DVKVTQSSRYLVKRTGEKVFLECVQDMDHENMFWYRQDPGLGLRLIYFSYDVKMKEKGDIPEGYSVSREKKERFSLILESASTNQTSMYLCASSPGTVETQYFGPGTRLLVL.

V gene TRBV25-1 combines with J gene TRBJ1-2; D perhaps matches TRBD1 (5 bases). V was cut by 5 bases and J by 8 bases, with 15 bases left in between. Germline V lookup: CDR1 MGHDK, CDR2 SYGVNS. The CDR3 is 13 residues long. The chain's CDR3 is CASSLPGPGGYTF. Written as DNA, the CDR3 is TGTGCCAGCAGTTTGCCAGGGCCGGGCGGCTACACCTTC.

The rearrangement uses TRBV5-1 and TRBJ2-3, with TRBD2 identical over 11 bases. This CDR3 is 16 amino acids long. Unmatched junction bases numbered 8, after V lost 4 bases and J lost 4 bases. Germline-derived CDR1 and CDR2 are SGHRS and YFSETQ. Here the CDR3 reads CASSVLLAGAPDTQYF. The CDR3 DNA is TGCGCCAGCAGCGTATTACTAGCGGGAGCCCCAGATACGCAGTATTTT.

This sequence joins TRBV7-2 and TRBJ2-5; possibly TRBD2 for D (6 bases). The CDR3 runs to 19 residues. The V and J ends lost 5 bases and 3 bases respectively, with 28 bases between them. Germline assignment: CDR1 SGHTA and CDR2 FQGNSA. The CDR3 region has the DNA TGTGCCAGCAGCCCCCGAAAAATACCCGGGACTCAAGCAAAAGAGACCCAGTACTTC. It codes for CASSPRKIPGTQAKETQYF.

The CDR3 loop reads CASSSTGLGEKLFF. As DNA, the CDR3 is TGTGCCAGCAGTAGCACAGGGCTTGGTGAAAAACTGTTTTTT. The chain couples TRBV2 to TRBJ1-4, with a tentative D call TRBD1 (6 bases). The germline V gene encodes CDR1 SNHLY and CDR2 FYNNEI. The CDR3 is 14 residues long. Trimming took off 5 bases at V and 7 bases at J, with 14 bases between the two ends.

The rearrangement joins TRBV30 to TRBJ2-5; D is uncertain. The germline V gene encodes CDR1 GTSNPN and CDR2 SVGIG (reference sequence). Trimming cost V 5 bases and J 0 bases, with 7 bases left between them. The CDR3 covers 12 residues. The CDR3 coding sequence is TGTGCCTGGGGACCCAACCAAGAGACCCAGTACTTC. Its translation: CAWGPNQETQYF.

The chain combines TRBV27 with TRBJ2-7; D ambiguous. The ends were cut back, 5 bases at V and 1 base at J, with 15 bases in the middle. This CDR3 comprises 15 residues. Germline V gene lookup returns CDR1 MNHEY and CDR2 SMNVEV (reference sequence). The chain's CDR3 is CASSRFASGSYEQYF. The CDR3 nucleotides are TGTGCCAGCAGTCGGTTTGCTAGTGGGTCCTACGAGCAGTACTTC.

This clone was recorded once. The chain uses TRBV18 and TRBJ1-2; D uncertain. Looked up from germline, CDR1 is KGHSH and CDR2 is LQKENI. Trimming cost V 2 bases and J 0 bases, with 13 bases left between them. The CDR3 loop spans 16 amino acids. The CDR3 bases are TGTGCCAGCTCACCATCCGCGTCCGGCTCTAACTATGGCTACACCTTC. Translating it yields CASSPSASGSNYGYTF. Full variable domain (remainder filled in from reference TRBV18 and TRBJ1-2): NAGVMQNPRHLVRRRGQEARLRCSPMKGHSHVYWYRQLPEEGLKFMVYLQKENIIDESGMPKERFSAEFPKEGPSILRIQQVVRGDSAAYFCASSPSASGSNYGYTFGSGTRLTVV.

A few counts support this clone. This chain links TRBV11-2 with TRBJ1-2, with D uncertain. The V end was cut by 4 bases, the J end by 3 bases, with 9 bases between. This CDR3 has 13 amino acids. Germline V gene lookup returns CDR1 SGHAT and CDR2 FQNNGV. The CDR3 DNA reads TGTGCCAGCAGCTCTGGGAATTACTATGGCTACACCTTC. Its translation: CASSSGNYYGYTF.

This chain joins TRBV7-9 and TRBJ2-2; TRBD2 matches at 14 bases. CDR1 is SEHNR, CDR2 FQNEAQ, per germline (reference sequence). After removal of 3 bases from V and 6 bases from J, the junction contained 3 bases not matched to a gene. The CDR3 totals 16 residues. DNA of the CDR3: TGTGCCAGCAGCTTGGGACTAGCGGGAGACCCCGGGGAGCTGTTTTTT. This codes for CASSLGLAGDPGELFF. Looking up the rest from reference TRBV7-9 and TRBJ2-2 gives the full variable domain: DTGVSQNPRHKITKRGQNVTFRCDPISEHNRLYWYRQTLGQGPEFLTYFQNEAQLEKSRLLSDRFSAERPKGSFSTLEIQRTEQGDSAMYLCASSLGLAGDPGELFFGEGSRLTVL.

This clone was counted only a few times. V usage is TRBV6-4 and J usage is TRBJ1-2, with D tentatively TRBD1 (6 bases). CDR3 size: 13 residues. Per germline, CDR1 MRHNA and CDR2 SNTAGT. Trimming removed 4 bases at V and 7 bases at J, with 13 bases between. Here the CDR3 DNA reads TGTGCCAGCAGTGCCTCAGCAGGGGTTGGCTACACCTTC. This translates into CASSASAGVGYTF.

V and J are TRBV6-1 and TRBJ2-3, with a tentative D call TRBD2 (7 bases). CDR3 size: 15 residues. Germline-derived CDR1 and CDR2 are MNHNS and SASEGT. The V end lost 2 bases, the J end lost 1 base, and 10 bases lay between the germline ends. The DNA of the CDR3 is TGTGCCAGCAGTGAATGGGGGGGGCGCACAGATACGCAGTATTTT. Protein product: CASSEWGGRTDTQYF.

This clone was found once. The identical CDR3 is also encoded by other nucleotide sequences in the sample. V gene TRBV7-2 combines with J gene TRBJ1-5; D is perhaps TRBD1 (6 bases). Trimming cost V 6 bases and J 1 base, with 10 bases left between them. The CDR3 is 14 residues long. The germline CDR1 and CDR2 sequences are SGHTA and FQGNSA. CDR3 in amino acids: CASSPRGSNQPQHF. In DNA form, the CDR3 reads TGTGCCAGCAGTCCCAGGGGAAGCAATCAGCCCCAGCATTTT.

The CDR3 protein is CASSQAGRYGAEAFF. The CDR3, as DNA: TGCGCCAGCAGCCAAGCGGGCAGGTACGGGGCTGAAGCTTTCTTT. V gene TRBV4-1 combines with J gene TRBJ1-1; D not certain. The CDR3 runs to 15 residues. Looked up from germline, CDR1 is MGHRA and CDR2 is YSYEKL. The V end lost 1 base, the J end lost 6 bases, and 15 bases lay between the germline ends.

J is TRBJ2-7 and V is TRBV7-9; D possibly corresponds to TRBD1 (6 bases). Germline CDR1 SEHNR, CDR2 FQNEAQ (reference sequence). The V end lost 4 bases, the J end lost 6 bases, and 19 bases lay between the germline ends. This CDR3 has 15 residues. The DNA of the CDR3 is TGTGCCAGCAGCTGGGGGCTGCCTCATACCCTCGAGCAGTACTTC. This translates into CASSWGLPHTLEQYF.

V gene TRBV2 combines with J gene TRBJ1-2; 8 nucleotides line up with TRBD1. This CDR3 region has 14 residues. Germline V gene lookup returns CDR1 SNHLY and CDR2 FYNNEI. V dropped 6 bases and J dropped 4; count of bases not matched to a gene: 7. CDR3 DNA sequence: TGTGCCAGCAGCCGAGACAGGGGCGCCTATGGCTACACCTTC. Translated: CASSRDRGAYGYTF.

The J gene is TRBJ2-1, the V gene TRBV12-5; a possible D gene is TRBD2 (5 bases). The CDR3 spans 14 residues. Trimming pared 6 bases from V and 0 bases from J, leaving 9 bases between. In germline, CDR1 is LGHNT, CDR2 FRNRAP. CDR3 nucleotide sequence: TGTGCTAGTGGGCCGGGGAGCTCCTACAATGAGCAGTTCTTC. As protein: CASGPGSSYNEQFF.

This chain links TRBV18 with TRBJ2-1; 14 bases are a match to TRBD2. Germline CDR1 is KGHSH and CDR2 is LQKENI. J lost 9 bases, V lost 3 bases, and 4 bases had no gene match. The CDR3 spans 15 residues. As DNA, the CDR3 is TGTGCCAGCTCACCGGGACTAGCGGGAGTTATTGAGCAGTTCTTC. Encoded protein: CASSPGLAGVIEQFF.

The chain joins TRBV28 to TRBJ2-2, with D uncertain. V lost 6 bases and J lost 1, with 15 bases in between. The length of the CDR3 is 16 residues. Germline CDR1 and CDR2: MDHEN and SYDVKM. The CDR3 region is CASRVHLPMNTGELFF. The CDR3 bases are TGTGCCAGCAGGGTGCACCTACCCATGAACACCGGGGAGCTGTTTTTT.

V is TRBV6-5 and J is TRBJ1-6, with TRBD1 matching 7 bases. Germline trimming cut 6 bases from V and 8 bases from J; bases unmatched to any gene: 10. CDR3 size: 15 residues. The germline V gene has CDR1 MNHEY and CDR2 SVGAGI. CDR3 region: CASSGNRGTHSPLHF. In DNA form, the CDR3 reads TGTGCCAGCAGCGGGAACAGGGGAACCCATTCACCCCTCCACTTT.

This chain joins TRBV13 and TRBJ1-3, with a possible D match to TRBD1 (5 bases). V was trimmed by 1 base and J by 0 bases, leaving 13 bases between them. Germline assignment: CDR1 PRHDT and CDR2 FYEKMQ (reference sequence). This CDR3 contains 17 residues. The CDR3 DNA sequence: TGTGCCAGCAGCTTAGAGGACCGGAGGGGCTCTGGAAACACCATATATTTT. It specifies CASSLEDRRGSGNTIYF.

The chain uses TRBV6-1 and TRBJ1-5; 7 bases match TRBD1. Trimming took 8 bases from V and 4 from J; bases not matched to a gene: 8. This CDR3 has 14 amino acids. Per the germline V gene, CDR1 is MNHNS and CDR2 is SASEGT. The CDR3 loop reads CASEEGAVNQPQHF. DNA of the CDR3: TGTGCCAGCGAGGAGGGGGCGGTTAATCAGCCCCAGCATTTT.

The chain couples TRBV6-5 to TRBJ1-5; D unresolved. The V end was cut by 0 bases, the J end by 9 bases, with 6 bases between. The CDR3 runs 12 residues. Per the germline V gene, CDR1 is MNHEY and CDR2 is SVGAGI. The chain's CDR3 is CASSYSGVPQHF. CDR3 nucleotide sequence: TGTGCCAGCAGTTACTCCGGGGTGCCCCAGCATTTT.

The V gene is TRBV6-4, the J gene TRBJ2-2; tentative D call: TRBD2 (5 bases). The germline CDR1 and CDR2 sequences are MRHNA and SNTAGT. The V end lost 8 bases, the J end lost 4 bases, and 11 bases lay between the germline ends. This CDR3 has 13 residues. The CDR3 DNA reads TGTGCCAGCCGAAGTCGGGGCACCGGGGAGCTGTTTTTT. Encoded protein: CASRSRGTGELFF.

This chain uses TRBV10-3 with TRBJ2-3; the match to TRBD1 covers 8 bases. V trimming: 8 bases; J trimming: 3 bases; junction bases outside the gene matches: 13. The CDR3 totals 16 residues. Germline CDR1 reads ENHRY; CDR2 reads SYGVKD. The CDR3 sequence is CAIGRSTGEETDTQYF. CDR3 nucleotide sequence: TGTGCCATCGGGCGTTCGACAGGGGAAGAAACAGATACGCAGTATTTT.

V gene TRBV6-1 combines with J gene TRBJ1-6; 7 bases match TRBD1. Germline-derived CDR1 and CDR2 are MNHNS and SASEGT. With 2 bases clipped from V and 3 bases from J, the junction kept 10 bases outside the gene matches. This CDR3 is 18 amino acids long. DNA of the CDR3: TGTGCCAGCAGTGAACTAAACTACAGGGACAGCTATAATTCACCCCTCCACTTT. Protein product: CASSELNYRDSYNSPLHF.

This chain joins TRBV19 and TRBJ2-1, with D possibly being TRBD1 (6 bases). CDR3 length equals 13 residues. From germline, CDR1 is LNHDA and CDR2 SQIVND (reference sequence). Deletions cut 5 bases from V and 4 bases from J, with 9 bases between. CDR3 nucleotides: TGTGCCAGTAGTCCAACAGGGTACAATGAGCAGTTCTTC. Translation gives CASSPTGYNEQFF.